This TCR beta chain was sequenced for a study of cytomegalovirus exposure and HLA in healthy donors. CDR3 length: 15 amino acids. Germline-derived CDR1 and CDR2 are SGHRS and YFSETQ. J was trimmed by 3 bases and V by 0 bases; bases with no gene match: 0. Use of 60 Vbeta and 13 Jbeta primers characterized the PCR. The protocol was immunoSEQ multiplex PCR, while the TCRdb copy is restricted to in-frame clones and leaves out a portion. The data hold about 150,000 clones, with 70% to 90% observed a single time. The TCR comes from a woman in her 40s in good health and CMV-seropositive. This chain joins TRBV5-1 and TRBJ2-2; 9 bases agree with TRBD1. Sample: PBMCs. CDR3: CASSLGDRDTGELFF. The CDR3 DNA reads as TGCGCCAGCAGCTTGGGGGACAGGGACACCGGGGAGCTGTTTTTT. The whole variable domain, remainder taken from reference TRBV5-1 and TRBJ2-2, is KAGVTQTPRYLIKTRGQQVTLSCSPISGHRSVSWYQQTPGQGLQFLFEYFSETQRNKGNFPGRFSGRQFSNSRSEMNVSTLELGDSALYLCASSLGDRDTGELFFGEGSRLTVL.